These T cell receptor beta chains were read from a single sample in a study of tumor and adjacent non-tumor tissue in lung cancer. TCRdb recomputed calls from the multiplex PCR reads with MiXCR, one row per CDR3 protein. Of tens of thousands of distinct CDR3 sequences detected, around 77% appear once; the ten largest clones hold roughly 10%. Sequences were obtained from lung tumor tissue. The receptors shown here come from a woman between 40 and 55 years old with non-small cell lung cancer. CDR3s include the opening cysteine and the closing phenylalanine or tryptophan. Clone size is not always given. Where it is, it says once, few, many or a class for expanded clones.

CSASSGAENEQFF TRBV20-1 -
CVSSPWRGFSYEQYF TRBV6-1 -
CTSSQMRGSGTGELLF TRBV4-2 -
CSARDPSGTTDTHYF TRBV20-1 -
CASSLRRAGNSPLHF TRBV11-3 -
CASSLSVARGGIDTQYF TRBV11-2 -
CANSYSMEETQYF TRBV6-5 -
CVNSPLSVADTQYF TRBV11-2 -
CASSYTAGGGNEQFF TRBV6-5 many
CASSSQGSYQYF TRBV7-2 once
CFSRSPPGTGNTEAFF TRBV28 once
CASSATGLLLGF TRBV28 many
CASSESPYKLPGAGYTF TRBV2 few
CASPWGTAQETQYF TRBV11-3 -
CVSYLLAGGLDEQFF TRBV11-2 -
CASSSLTGTPGNTIYF TRBV7-9 many
CASTGETAMQETQNF TRBV6-1 once
CASSLGWGYNEQFF TRBV11-2 -
CASNPGTGNSPLQF TRBV6-1 -
CTSSLSQSGSGRGTDTQYF TRBV5-1 -
CASSKEQGRVQYF TRBV12-3/TRBV12-4 -
CAGSLYALAAETDTQYF TRBV7-8 -
CASSFRGPNTEDFF TRBV5-1 -
CNASPSYPDRGQGGYGYTF TRBV20-1 -
CASSAAGTGTGANVLTF TRBV28 few
CSVRDRGGTDTQYF TRBV29-1 once
CSAITGGSYERYF TRBV20-1 -
CASSREIETRSYNEQFF TRBV5-1 -
CASNRQSNTEAFF TRBV11-2 few
CASSGLYNVRFF TRBV25-1 -
CASSSPGQGSNELLF TRBV11-3 -
CASSLRGLRGGSYEQYF TRBV11-2 few
CSVEDQERSSFNEQFF TRBV29-1 -
CANSLVRVVGNEQFF TRBV5-5 -
CASSPRGGYGANVLTF TRBV5-5 many
CASRETLAALYNEQFF TRBV11-2 -
CSIEAPERESYNDQFF TRBV29-1 -
CASSSTHGGGYYNEQFF TRBV7-9 -
CARSAGTGIGEQYF TRBV5-4 few
CVSSLSQGGAEAFF TRBV12-3/TRBV12-4 -
CSARDPRGGEPQHF TRBV20-1 once
CASSLGLGAGETQYF TRBV4-1 -
CASSLSLGRGDTDTQYF TRBV5-4 -
CSVERTSSRADAQYF TRBV29-1 -